Following are 24 T cell receptor beta chains from one sample sequenced in a study of cytomegalovirus exposure and HLA in healthy donors. PCR amplification relied on 60 Vbeta primers (plus 13 Jbeta primers). Clones were sequenced by immunoSEQ multiplex PCR, and TCRdb holds only the in-frame ones, with some missing. The data contain about 130,000 clones, roughly 72% of them singletons. The sequencing sample was made of PBMCs. The source of these receptors is a woman aged 50 to 65 in good health and CMV-seronegative.

This clone was counted a few times. This chain uses TRBV11-3 with TRBJ2-5; TRBD2 matches at 8 bases. The germline V gene encodes CDR1 SGHNT and CDR2 YENEEA. V shed 5 bases, J shed 6 bases, and the junction held 5 bases outside the gene matches. CDR3 length: 13 residues. CDR3 amino acids: CASSPPGGQTQYF. The DNA of the CDR3 is TGTGCCAGCAGCCCACCGGGGGGGCAGACCCAGTACTTC. Together with reference TRBV11-3 and TRBJ2-5, the CDR3 gives the full variable domain: EAGVVQSPRYKIIEKKQPVAFWCNPISGHNTLYWYLQNLGQGPELLIRYENEEAVDDSQLPKDRFSAERLKGVDSTLKIQPAELGDSAVYLCASSPPGGQTQYFGPGTRLLVL.

The rearrangement uses TRBV5-4 and TRBJ2-7; the D gene is possibly TRBD1 (7 bases). The CDR3 runs 14 residues. The V gene's germline CDR1 is SGHNT and CDR2 YYREEE (reference sequence). V was trimmed by 4 bases and J by 5 bases, leaving 16 bases between them. The CDR3 nucleotides read TGTGCCAGCAGCCCGGGGGACAGTCGTAACGAGCAGTACTTC. Translating it yields CASSPGDSRNEQYF.

For this clone: One junction end does not reproduce the germline sequence, and a read error may be involved. The J gene is TRBJ1-1, the V gene TRBV28, with D uncertain. The CDR3 extends over 14 amino acids. Germline V gene lookup returns CDR1 MDHEN and CDR2 SYDVKM. This CDR3 is CASSLVEGGTEAFF. The DNA of the CDR3 is TGTGCCAGTAGTTTAGTGGAGGGAGGCACTGAAGCTTTCTTT.

This rearrangement joins TRBV6-1 to TRBJ1-2; D perhaps matches TRBD1 (5 bases). V dropped 1 base and J dropped 5 bases, with 14 bases sitting between them. CDR3 size: 15 residues. Germline V lookup: CDR1 MNHNS, CDR2 SASEGT. CDR3 region: CASSEGQGVRYGYTF. CDR3 coding DNA: TGTGCCAGCAGTGAAGGCCAGGGCGTCAGGTATGGCTACACCTTC.

This chain connects TRBV27 to TRBJ1-2; TRBD1 matches at 8 bases. CDR1 is MNHEY and CDR2 is SMNVEV in the germline V gene (reference sequence). The CDR3 totals 13 residues. V shed 6 bases, J shed 6 bases, and the junction held 6 bases outside the gene matches. CDR3 DNA: TGTGCCAGCAGCTCGACAGGGGTCCATGGCTACACCTTC. Protein: CASSSTGVHGYTF.

This sequence joins TRBV5-1 and TRBJ2-2; tentative D call: TRBD1 (6 bases). Germline loops: CDR1 SGHRS, CDR2 YFSETQ. The CDR3 consists of 16 residues. Trimming shortened V by 2 bases and J by 2 bases, and 13 bases separated the two germline ends. The CDR3 here is CASSLLQGRNTGELFF. CDR3 bases: TGCGCCAGCAGCTTATTACAGGGACGAAACACCGGGGAGCTGTTTTTT. The full variable domain, in which reference TRBV5-1 and TRBJ2-2 provide the parts outside the CDR3, is KAGVTQTPRYLIKTRGQQVTLSCSPISGHRSVSWYQQTPGQGLQFLFEYFSETQRNKGNFPGRFSGRQFSNSRSEMNVSTLELGDSALYLCASSLLQGRNTGELFFGEGSRLTVL.

The gene calls are TRBV29-1 and TRBJ2-1; weak D call: TRBD2 (6 bases). The CDR3 covers 17 residues. CDR1 is SQVTM and CDR2 is ANQGSEA in the germline V gene. V shed 6 bases and J shed 9 bases, with 30 bases lying between them. As DNA, the CDR3 is TGCAGCGTCAATCGGGCCCGGGAGCTAGCCCATTCGGGTGAGCAGTTCTTC. Protein product: CSVNRARELAHSGEQFF.

V and J are TRBV7-2 and TRBJ1-5, with TRBD1 matching 8 bases. CDR3 length: 16 residues. Germline V gene sequence: CDR1 SGHTA, CDR2 FQGNSA. V dropped 3 bases and J dropped 2; count of bases not matched to a gene: 6. The CDR3: CASSFWGQAGNQPQHF. In DNA form, the CDR3 reads TGTGCCAGCAGCTTCTGGGGACAGGCAGGCAATCAGCCCCAGCATTTT. The full variable domain, completed using reference TRBV7-2 and TRBJ1-5, is GAGVSQSPSNKVTEKGKDVELRCDPISGHTALYWYRQSLGQGLEFLIYFQGNSAPDKSGLPSDRFSAERTGGSVSTLTIQRTQQEDSAVYLCASSFWGQAGNQPQHFGDGTRLSIL.

CDR3 amino acids: CASTPGFNEKLFF. CDR3 bases: TGTGCCTCCACACCGGGGTTTAATGAAAAACTGTTTTTT. The V gene is TRBV30, the J gene TRBJ1-4; D not resolved. This CDR3 contains 13 residues. Germline-derived CDR1 and CDR2 are GTSNPN and SVGIG (reference sequence). V was pared by 7 bases and J by 4 bases, with 13 bases between.

This sequence joins TRBV6-5 and TRBJ1-2; 8 bases align to TRBD1. Germline CDR1 and CDR2: MNHEY and SVGAGI. This CDR3 comprises 16 residues. Trimming cost V 2 bases and J 8 bases; bases outside gene matches: 13. The CDR3 DNA reads TGTGCCAGCAGTTACCTGTTCATCAGGGGGCCGGGAGGCTACACCTTC. It is translated as CASSYLFIRGPGGYTF.

The chain carries TRBV29-1 and TRBJ2-1; TRBD1 matches 10 bases. Germline values: CDR1 SQVTM, CDR2 ANQGSEA. Trimming at V came to 1 base and at J to 7 bases, leaving 10 bases not matched to a gene. This CDR3 has 16 amino acids. The DNA for the CDR3 is TGCAGCGTTGAAGCCCCGGGACAGGGGTCATGGAATGAGCAGTTCTTC. Protein sequence: CSVEAPGQGSWNEQFF.

The chain uses TRBV7-3 and TRBJ1-1; D is unclear. Trimming shortened V by 1 base and J by 1 base, and 7 bases separated the two germline ends. CDR3 length: 14 amino acids. Germline CDR1 and CDR2: SGHTA and FQGTGA. CDR3 amino acids: CASSLSGQNTEAFF. The CDR3 region has the DNA TGTGCCAGCAGCTTAAGCGGTCAGAACACTGAAGCTTTCTTT. Full variable domain (missing parts from reference TRBV7-3 and TRBJ1-1): GAGVSQTPSNKVTEKGKYVELRCDPISGHTALYWYRQSLGQGPEFLIYFQGTGAADDSGLPNDRFFAVRPEGSVSTLKIQRTERGDSAVYLCASSLSGQNTEAFFGQGTRLTVV.

The chain carries TRBV30 and TRBJ1-1, with TRBD1 identical over 10 bases. This CDR3 contains 14 residues. Germline CDR1 GTSNPN, CDR2 SVGIG (reference sequence). The ends lost 5 bases at V and 0 bases at J; junction bases unmatched: 3. CDR3: CAWVGQGVNTEAFF. For the CDR3, the DNA is TGTGCCTGGGTTGGACAGGGGGTGAACACTGAAGCTTTCTTT.

The chain links TRBV9 to TRBJ1-2; weak D call: TRBD1 (5 bases). Trimming pared 3 bases from V and 1 base from J, leaving 13 bases between. Per the germline V gene, CDR1 is SGDLS and CDR2 is YYNGEE. CDR3 length: 15 amino acids. Here the CDR3 reads CASSGLDMLNYGYTF. The CDR3, as DNA: TGTGCCAGCAGCGGACTGGACATGCTTAACTATGGCTACACCTTC.

This sequence joins TRBV7-2 and TRBJ2-3; weak D call: TRBD2 (6 bases). The V gene lost 5 bases and the J gene lost 6 bases, with 15 bases spanning the gap. Germline CDR1 reads SGHTA; CDR2 reads FQGNSA. The CDR3 is 14 residues long. The CDR3 protein is CASSRTLAPDTQYF. CDR3 nucleotide sequence: TGTGCCAGCAGCCGCACTCTAGCGCCCGATACGCAGTATTTT.

The CDR3 sequence: CASSFQGSLDLYTDTQYF. The CDR3 DNA is TGTGCCAGCAGTTTCCAGGGGAGCTTAGACCTCTACACAGATACGCAGTATTTT. V gene TRBV27 combines with J gene TRBJ2-3, with D possibly matching TRBD1 (6 bases). Germline lookup yields CDR1 MNHEY and CDR2 SMNVEV (reference sequence). The CDR3 is 18 amino acids. Trimming took off 3 bases at V and 2 bases at J, with 21 bases between the two ends.

The CDR3 coding sequence is TGTGCCAGCAGCTCCGACAGGCGGTTCAATCAGCCCCAGCATTTT. Its protein is CASSSDRRFNQPQHF. The chain combines TRBV7-2 with TRBJ1-5, with a weak D call TRBD1 (6 bases). CDR1 and CDR2 from the germline V gene are SGHTA and FQGNSA. Trimming removed 4 bases at V and 3 bases at J, with 13 bases between. CDR3 length equals 15 residues.

V is TRBV4-3 and J is TRBJ1-1, with D tentatively TRBD1 (5 bases). The CDR3 runs to 14 residues. Trimming took off 0 bases at V and 4 bases at J, with 9 bases between the two ends. Germline V gene lookup returns CDR1 LGHNA and CDR2 YSLEER. CDR3: CASSQDAGLTEAFF. The CDR3 DNA reads as TGCGCCAGCAGCCAAGATGCAGGGCTCACTGAAGCTTTCTTT.

The table lists this clone with a few counts. The rearrangement joins TRBV15 to TRBJ1-5, with a tentative D call TRBD1 (5 bases). V was trimmed by 2 bases and J by 1 base, leaving 21 bases between them. CDR1 and CDR2 (germline): LNHNV, YYDKDF (reference sequence). The CDR3 is 19 residues long. CDR3 DNA: TGTGCCACCAGCAGAAAATTGGGGGGAGGGGTGGAAAGCAATCAGCCCCAGCATTTT. Residues: CATSRKLGGGVESNQPQHF. Combining the CDR3 with reference TRBV15 and TRBJ1-5 gives the whole variable domain DAMVIQNPRYQVTQFGKPVTLSCSQTLNHNVMYWYQQKSSQAPKLLFHYYDKDFNNEADTPDNFQSRRPNTSFCFLDIRSPGLGDTAMYLCATSRKLGGGVESNQPQHFGDGTRLSIL.

This clone is a singleton in its sample. This chain connects TRBV5-4 to TRBJ2-4; 14 bases align to TRBD2. Germline V gene lookup returns CDR1 SGHNT and CDR2 YYREEE (reference sequence). This CDR3 spans 17 amino acids. Germline trimming cut 0 bases from V and 7 bases from J; bases unmatched to any gene: 6. The CDR3 DNA reads as TGTGCCAGCAGCTTGGGGGGGACTAGCGGGAGTGGGAACATTCAGTACTTC. Protein product: CASSLGGTSGSGNIQYF.

The genes are TRBV7-4 and TRBJ1-3; a possible D gene is TRBD1 (6 bases). The ends were cut back, 7 bases at V and 4 bases at J, with 20 bases in the middle. The CDR3 is 16 amino acids. CDR1 and CDR2 from the germline V gene are SGHVT and SQSDAQ. This CDR3 reads CASTPPPCDRGNTIYF. The CDR3 nucleotides are TGTGCCAGCACCCCCCCACCCTGCGACAGGGGAAACACCATATATTTT.

The V gene is TRBV7-5, the J gene TRBJ2-7; TRBD1 is taken as the D call from the table, unchecked against the DNA. TRBV7-5 constitutes a pseudogene. The CDR3 runs to 15 residues. The CDR3 sequence is CARTSDSGAFYEQYV. As DNA, the CDR3 is TGTGCCAGAACCTCAGACAGTGGAGCATTCTACGAGCAGTACGTC.

The rearrangement links TRBV19 to TRBJ1-1; D ambiguous. Trimming cost V 3 bases and J 0 bases, with 11 bases left between them. This CDR3 has 15 residues. The V gene's germline CDR1 is LNHDA and CDR2 SQIVND (reference sequence). The CDR3 is CASSINEAMNTEAFF. The DNA of the CDR3 is TGTGCCAGTAGTATTAATGAAGCAATGAACACTGAAGCTTTCTTT. Variable domain in full (rest from reference TRBV19 and TRBJ1-1): DGGITQSPKYLFRKEGQNVTLSCEQNLNHDAMYWYRQDPGQGLRLIYYSQIVNDFQKGDIAEGYSVSREKKESFPLTVTSAQKNPTAFYLCASSINEAMNTEAFFGQGTRLTVV.

V usage is TRBV28 and J usage is TRBJ2-3; TRBD2 matches at 15 bases. With 2 bases clipped from V and 2 bases from J, the junction kept 11 bases outside the gene matches. The CDR3 sequence is 20 residues long. Germline V gives CDR1 MDHEN, CDR2 SYDVKM. The CDR3 DNA reads TGTGCCAGCAGTTTAAGCAGGACTAGCGGGAGGGCCTCAGACACAGATACGCAGTATTTT. This gives the protein CASSLSRTSGRASDTDTQYF.